A single sample is the source of the 23 T cell receptor beta chains below, sequenced in a study of blood T cell repertoires in COVID-19. Sequencing used immunoSEQ multiplex PCR; TCRdb keeps in-frame clones, though not all of them. Altogether over 250,000 clones are present, 75% to 85% being singletons, with the ten largest covering 5.1%. Sequencing was carried out using peripheral blood. The source is a man in his fifties or sixties with active or convalescent COVID-19.

V and J are TRBV3-1 (or the pseudogene TRBV3-2) and TRBJ1-6; TRBD1 agrees at 10 bases. The CDR3 contains 12 residues. Looked up from germline, CDR1 is LGHDT and CDR2 is YNNKEL (reference sequence). After removal of 5 bases from V and 12 bases from J, the junction contained 1 base not matched to a gene. Here the CDR3 DNA reads TGTGCCAGCAGCGGGGACAGGGGACCCCTCCACTTT. Translated: CASSGDRGPLHF.

The chain employs TRBV6-5 and TRBJ2-5, with D possibly TRBD2 on 5 matching bases. The germline CDR1 and CDR2 sequences are MNHEY and SVGAGI. Between the trimmed V and J ends, which lost 7 bases and 5 bases, there was a span of 8 bases. The CDR3 has 11 amino acids. CDR3 protein: CASMSGETQYF. The CDR3 coding sequence is TGTGCCAGCATGTCGGGGGAGACCCAGTACTTC.

The sample holds a few counts of this clone. The gene calls are TRBV5-5 and TRBJ2-5; 7 bases map to TRBD1. The J segment lost 5 bases and the V segment lost 0 bases, leaving 7 bases of the junction unmatched. Germline values: CDR1 SGHKS, CDR2 YYEKEE (reference sequence). The CDR3 is made up of 15 amino acids. The CDR3 DNA sequence: TGTGCCAGCAGCTTGGGGGACAGTTGGATGGAGACCCAGTACTTC. Translating gives CASSLGDSWMETQYF.

The chain couples TRBV7-2 to TRBJ2-3, with D hard to call. V was trimmed by 1 base and J by 2 bases, leaving 13 bases between them. In germline, CDR1 is SGHTA, CDR2 FQGNSA. The CDR3 extends over 16 amino acids. The CDR3 DNA follows: TGTGCCAGCAGCTTAGGGAGCCCATTCTCCACAGATACGCAGTATTTT. Encoded protein: CASSLGSPFSTDTQYF.

The chain joins TRBV4-1 to TRBJ1-2, with D maybe TRBD1 (6 bases). The V and J ends lost 0 bases and 2 bases respectively, with 13 bases between them. The germline CDR1 and CDR2 sequences are MGHRA and YSYEKL. The CDR3 contains 16 residues. The CDR3 DNA reads as TGCGCCAGCAGCCAAGAGGGGGGGGCTTACAACTATGGCTACACCTTC. Translating it yields CASSQEGGAYNYGYTF.

CDR3 loop: CASKLTGIGQETQYF. CDR3 nucleotide sequence: TGCGCCAGCAAGTTGACAGGGATAGGCCAAGAGACCCAGTACTTC. The chain combines TRBV5-1 with TRBJ2-5; 7 bases map to TRBD1. The CDR3 has 15 amino acids. V was pared by 6 bases and J by 1 base, with 9 bases of the junction left unmatched. Germline lookup yields CDR1 SGHRS and CDR2 YFSETQ.

V gene TRBV24-1 combines with J gene TRBJ2-1; D gene uncertain. V was cut by 5 bases and J by 5 bases, with 6 bases left in between. The CDR3 runs to 12 residues. The germline V gene has CDR1 KGHDR and CDR2 SFDVKD. The CDR3 DNA reads as TGTGCCACCAGTGCTAGTCACAATGAGCAGTTCTTC. The encoded protein is CATSASHNEQFF.

The V and J genes are TRBV5-5 and TRBJ2-7, with 12 bases matching TRBD2. V dropped 0 bases and J dropped 2; count of bases not matched to a gene: 3. This CDR3 contains 16 residues. CDR1 and CDR2 from the germline V gene are SGHKS and YYEKEE (reference sequence). CDR3 DNA: TGTGCCAGCAGCTTGGAACTAGCGGGAGGACCCTACGAGCAGTACTTC. Protein sequence: CASSLELAGGPYEQYF.

The J gene is TRBJ2-7, the V gene TRBV20-1; 9 bases match TRBD2. CDR1 is DFQATT, CDR2 SNEGSKA, per germline (reference sequence). V shed 3 bases and J 5 bases; nucleotides not matched to a gene: 11. The CDR3 is 15 residues long. The DNA for the CDR3 is TGCAGTGCTAGTTCCTCGGCTAGCGGGACGAACGAGCAGTACTTC. Its protein is CSASSSASGTNEQYF.

This clone was found once. The chain carries TRBV18 and TRBJ2-1; 11 bases match TRBD2. Germline CDR1 reads KGHSH; CDR2 reads LQKENI. V lost 3 bases to trimming and J lost 0 bases; unmatched junction nucleotides: 13. The CDR3 length is 20 residues. CDR3 in DNA: TGTGCCAGCTCACCCCGGTTCGATAGCGGGAGGGCTACCTCCTACAATGAGCAGTTCTTC. It specifies CASSPRFDSGRATSYNEQFF.

The gene calls are TRBV5-1 and TRBJ1-5, with 10 bases that match TRBD1. The trim removed 0 bases at V and 7 bases at J, leaving 4 bases unmatched. This CDR3 is built from 15 residues. In germline, CDR1 is SGHRS, CDR2 YFSETQ. CDR3 in amino acids: CASSLGTGGDQPQHF. Here the CDR3 DNA reads TGCGCCAGCAGCTTGGGGACAGGGGGTGACCAGCCCCAGCATTTT.

The V call is TRBV5-6, the J call TRBJ2-7; 7 nucleotides agree with TRBD1. The CDR3 sequence is 14 residues long. Germline V gives CDR1 SGHDT, CDR2 YYEEEE. Unmatched junction bases numbered 6, after V lost 2 bases and J lost 4 bases. The CDR3: CASSFDRVCYEQYF. The CDR3 coding sequence is TGTGCCAGCAGCTTCGACAGGGTATGTTACGAGCAGTACTTC.

The chain joins TRBV19 to TRBJ1-6; D unresolved. CDR1 LNHDA and CDR2 SQIVND come from the germline V gene (reference sequence). There are 13 residues in the CDR3. V was pared by 7 bases and J by 7 bases, with 11 bases between. The CDR3 region has the DNA TGTGCCAGTACTCTAAGGGAGAATTCACCCCTCCACTTT. Amino acids: CASTLRENSPLHF.

Points on this clone: One end of the junction is discordant with germline, which a read error may explain. The chain couples TRBV6-1 to TRBJ1-2; D perhaps matches TRBD1 (6 bases). Looked up from germline, CDR1 is MNHNS and CDR2 is SASEGT. The CDR3 loop spans 11 amino acids. The CDR3 protein is CASSESLGGHF. Here the CDR3 DNA reads TGTGCCAGCAGTGAATCTTTAGGGGGACACTTC.

The chain combines TRBV7-6 with TRBJ2-1; TRBD2 matches at 10 bases. CDR3 length: 17 amino acids. The V gene's germline CDR1 is SGHVS and CDR2 FNYEAQ. V lost 5 bases and J lost 5; bases outside the gene matches: 12. Written as DNA, the CDR3 is TGTGCCAGCAGCCGAACACGGGGACTAGCGAAAAACAATGAGCAGTTCTTC. Residues: CASSRTRGLAKNNEQFF.

The V and J genes are TRBV30 and TRBJ2-7, with 7 bases aligning to TRBD2. Losses at the gene ends were 3 bases for V and 5 bases for J; bases not matched to a gene: 13. From germline, CDR1 is GTSNPN and CDR2 SVGIG (reference sequence). The length of the CDR3 is 15 residues. CDR3 in amino acids: CAWSGPSGNWNEQYF. For the CDR3, the DNA is TGTGCCTGGAGCGGGCCGAGCGGGAATTGGAACGAGCAGTACTTC.

The chain joins TRBV11-3 to TRBJ2-3; 14 positions agree with TRBD2. The CDR3 sequence is 16 residues long. V lost 4 bases, J lost 6 bases, and 6 bases stayed unmatched. CDR1 SGHNT and CDR2 YENEEA come from the germline V gene. CDR3 sequence: CASSSGTSGSTDTQYF. DNA of the CDR3: TGTGCCAGCAGCTCCGGGACTAGCGGGAGTACTGATACGCAGTATTTT.

The chain carries TRBV6-5 and TRBJ2-1, with D tentatively TRBD1 (6 bases). CDR1 is MNHEY, CDR2 SVGAGI, per germline. This CDR3 has 15 amino acids. V gave up 7 bases and J gave up 9 bases, with 22 bases separating them. This chain's CDR3 is CASTPPGGRVGEQFF. As DNA, the CDR3 is TGTGCCAGCACCCCCCCTGGGGGCAGGGTTGGTGAGCAGTTCTTC.

This clone was detected only once. The chain carries TRBV7-6 and TRBJ2-5; tentatively, D is TRBD2 (6 bases). V was cut by 1 base and J by 3 bases, with 21 bases left in between. Germline CDR1 is SGHVS and CDR2 is FNYEAQ. CDR3 length equals 18 residues. CDR3 sequence reads: CASSLGVGGAVLKETQYF. DNA of the CDR3: TGTGCCAGCAGCTTAGGAGTAGGAGGGGCCGTGCTAAAAGAGACCCAGTACTTC.

This chain joins TRBV19 and TRBJ2-1; possible D gene TRBD2, 5 bases. This CDR3 has 16 residues. The germline V and J ends were trimmed by 3 bases and 0 bases, with 12 bases remaining between them. CDR1 and CDR2 (germline): LNHDA, SQIVND (reference sequence). Here the CDR3 DNA reads TGTGCCAGTAGTATCAGGACTTCAAGCTCCTACAATGAGCAGTTCTTC. Residues: CASSIRTSSSYNEQFF.

The genes are TRBV7-9 and TRBJ2-1; 10 nucleotides line up with TRBD2. Trimming removed 5 bases from V and 7 bases from J; junction bases left unmatched: 8. CDR3 length equals 15 residues. Germline lookup yields CDR1 SEHNR and CDR2 FQNEAQ (reference sequence). The chain's CDR3 is CASSLPGTSANEQFF. CDR3 DNA sequence: TGTGCCAGCAGCCTCCCCGGGACTAGCGCAAATGAGCAGTTCTTC.

This chain connects TRBV30 to TRBJ2-7, with 7 bases lining up with TRBD1. From germline, CDR1 is GTSNPN and CDR2 SVGIG (reference sequence). The CDR3 runs 14 residues. V was pared by 5 bases and J by 1 base, with 8 bases of the junction left unmatched. CDR3 sequence: CAWQPGTVSYEQYF. CDR3 DNA: TGTGCCTGGCAACCCGGGACAGTATCCTACGAGCAGTACTTC.

The chain uses TRBV18 and TRBJ2-2, with D perhaps TRBD1 (6 bases). The CDR3 extends over 15 amino acids. Germline CDR1 is KGHSH and CDR2 is LQKENI. V was trimmed by 4 bases and J by 2 bases, leaving 11 bases between them. Written as DNA, the CDR3 is TGTGCCAGCTCACGCCCGGGACACAACACCGGGGAGCTGTTTTTT. Amino acids: CASSRPGHNTGELFF.